The TCR beta chain described here comes from a study of neurological immune-mediated disorders. Findings and limits, study-wide: HTLV-1-associated myelopathy showed the most TCR clonal expansion; multiple sclerosis the least, below healthy controls.

With 10-nucleotide random UMIs included, cDNA was synthesized by 5'RACE. TCRdb redid the calling of the 5' RACE reads with MiXCR, one entry per CDR3 protein. The top ten hold around 5.5% of the sample, which has some 76,000 distinct CDR3 sequences, 3.2% seen once. Details on this clonotype: The antigen is not known. A junction end diverges from the germline sequence, so it may reflect a read error.

The TCR was taken from a woman in her 50s with multiple sclerosis. The sequenced sample consisted of PBMCs.

DNA for the CDR3: TGCAGTGCTAGAGCAGGGTCCCCCAATCAGCCCCAGAATTTT. Translation gives CSARAGSPNQPQNF. The rearrangement links TRBV20-1 to TRBJ1-5, with a tentative D call TRBD1 (5 bases). Per germline, CDR1 DFQATT and CDR2 SNEGSKA (reference sequence). The CDR3 is made up of 14 amino acids.